This T cell receptor beta chain was sequenced in a study of beta chain features in type 1 diabetes. Notes on the study in general: PCR might preferentially amplify shorter templates, equally in patients and controls. TCRB CDR3s were moderately but significantly shorter in Type 1 diabetes patients in all four CD4+ subsets. The study found that naive, central memory and Treg TCRB repertoires appeared more similar in patients than in healthy donors.

Every donor had blood drawn once into heparin, around 120 mL on average. The study reverse transcribed the entire isolated RNA, so it sequenced expressed TCRB transcripts. Libraries were prepared by immunoSEQ multiplex PCR; TCRdb keeps only in-frame clonotypes and omits some of them. This sample has hundreds of thousands of clones, with about an eighth found just once. Trimming left V 2 bases short and J 3 bases short, with 15 bases between. The CDR3 loop spans 16 amino acids. Germline lookup yields CDR1 SEHNR and CDR2 FQNEAQ (reference sequence). Regarding this clone: What it binds is not known.

The chain is built from TRBV7-9 and TRBJ2-3, with D perhaps given as TRBD1 or TRBD2 (5 bases each). The sequenced material came from naive CD4+ T cells from blood. The source of this sequence is a man between 18 and 29 years old with type 1 diabetes. The DNA for the CDR3 is TGTGCCAGCAGCTTACCCCCCGAGGGGCGTACAGATACGCAGTATTTT. It encodes CASSLPPEGRTDTQYF.